The 18 T cell receptor beta chains below all came from one sample that was sequenced in a study of vaccination and CD4 T cells after COVID-19. Cultured CD4+ T cell DNA underwent sequencing with the Oncomine TCR Beta short-read assay. TCRdb re-called the PCR reads through MiXCR, storing one row per CDR3 protein. The sample yields 15,000 or so distinct CDR3 sequences, around 35% seen once. Antigens for these TCRs are unknown. Treatment denoted: roughly ten-day PBMC culture with coronavirus spike peptide pools or control peptides (ViraFEST assay). Input material: cultured CD4+ T cells from blood. The source of these receptors is a human donor with COVID-19.

V and J are TRBV12-3 or TRBV12-4 and TRBJ2-7; the D gene is possibly TRBD1 (6 bases). V lost 3 bases to trimming and J lost 4 bases, with 13 bases between them. The CDR3 covers 14 residues. The CDR3 region is CASSFGGRGYEQYF. The DNA of the CDR3 is TGTGCCAGCAGTTTCGGAGGTAGGGGGTACGAGCAGTACTTC.

The CDR3 DNA is TGTGCCAGCAGCCGGACAGAGAGGGCAGCTTTCTTT. Its translation is CASSRTERAAFF. The rearrangement links TRBV14 to TRBJ1-1; possibly TRBD1 for D (6 bases). The CDR3 sequence is 12 residues long. Trimming cost V 4 bases and J 10 bases, with 13 bases left between them. The germline CDR1 and CDR2 sequences are SGHDN and FVKESK.

The chain carries TRBV25-1 and TRBJ2-7; 8 bases map to TRBD2. In germline, CDR1 is MGHDK, CDR2 SYGVNS. This CDR3 is 11 amino acids long. Trimming took 8 bases from V and 7 from J; bases not matched to a gene: 4. In nucleotides, the CDR3 is TGTGCCAGCCCCGGGGGGGGGGAGCAGTACTTC. Protein: CASPGGGEQYF.

The rearrangement links TRBV19 to TRBJ1-5; the D gene is possibly TRBD1 (5 bases). With 4 bases removed from V and 6 bases from J, the gap between germline ends came to 13 bases. CDR1 is LNHDA, CDR2 SQIVND, per germline (reference sequence). CDR3 size: 14 residues. Here the CDR3 reads CASSTSEGSQPQHF. In DNA form, the CDR3 reads TGTGCCAGTAGTACGTCCGAGGGGTCTCAGCCCCAGCATTTT. The variable domain in full, completed from reference TRBV19 and TRBJ1-5, reads DGGITQSPKYLFRKEGQNVTLSCEQNLNHDAMYWYRQDPGQGLRLIYYSQIVNDFQKGDIAEGYSVSREKKESFPLTVTSAQKNPTAFYLCASSTSEGSQPQHFGDGTRLSIL.

This clonotype has more than one count but fewer than ten. The chain combines TRBV20-1 with TRBJ1-1, with a possible D match to TRBD1 (5 bases). Germline-derived CDR1 and CDR2 are DFQATT and SNEGSKA (reference sequence). The CDR3 loop spans 15 amino acids. Trimming shortened V by 3 bases and J by 2 bases, and 16 bases separated the two germline ends. The CDR3 protein is CSASPQGISNTEAFF. CDR3 DNA: TGCAGTGCTAGTCCCCAGGGAATCTCCAACACTGAAGCTTTCTTT.

The rearrangement uses TRBV5-1 and TRBJ2-1; maybe TRBD2 (5 bases). The V gene lost 2 bases and the J gene lost 5 bases, with 14 bases spanning the gap. The germline gives CDR1 SGHRS, CDR2 YFSETQ. The length of the CDR3 is 15 residues. The CDR3 sequence: CASSFGGSPDNEQFF. The CDR3 region has the DNA TGCGCCAGCAGCTTCGGAGGATCACCTGACAATGAGCAGTTCTTC.

The chain joins TRBV19 to TRBJ1-1, with unresolved D. There are 16 residues in the CDR3. The ends were cut back, 6 bases at V and 5 bases at J, with 22 bases in the middle. Germline lookup yields CDR1 LNHDA and CDR2 SQIVND (reference sequence). CDR3 sequence: CASREPSSPGGTEAFF. CDR3 nucleotide sequence: TGTGCCAGTAGGGAGCCAAGTTCCCCCGGAGGGACTGAAGCTTTCTTT.

V gene TRBV5-1 combines with J gene TRBJ2-3; no reliable D call. Germline V lookup: CDR1 SGHRS, CDR2 YFSETQ. The ends were cut back, 0 bases at V and 12 bases at J, with 11 bases in the middle. This CDR3 has 12 amino acids. CDR3 nucleotides: TGCGCCAGCAGCTTGGTATCGGACCTCCAGTATTTT. As protein: CASSLVSDLQYF.

CDR3 sequence reads: CASSTTGSNQPQHF. CDR3 sequence (DNA): TGTGCCAGCAGTACTACGGGGAGCAATCAGCCCCAGCATTTT. This chain links TRBV12-3 or TRBV12-4 with TRBJ1-5; D unresolved. Trimming removed 5 bases from V and 1 base from J, with 9 bases in between. This CDR3 has 14 residues.

The chain has TRBV20-1 and TRBJ1-6, with D possibly being TRBD1 (5 bases). The CDR3 loop spans 16 amino acids. V was trimmed by 1 base and J by 5 bases, leaving 15 bases between them. Germline V CDR1 and CDR2: DFQATT, SNEGSKA (reference sequence). The CDR3: CSARVSGRLDNSPLHF. CDR3 in DNA: TGCAGTGCTAGAGTTTCAGGGCGTTTGGATAATTCACCCCTCCACTTT.

This chain uses TRBV6-5 with TRBJ2-1; 12 nucleotides match TRBD2. This CDR3 has 15 amino acids. CDR1 MNHEY and CDR2 SVGAGI come from the germline V gene. V shed 6 bases and J 9 bases; nucleotides not matched to a gene: 9. The CDR3 DNA follows: TGTGCCAGCAGCTTACTACTAGCGGGGGGAAGTGAGCAGTTCTTC. It codes for CASSLLLAGGSEQFF.

This clonotype has only a few counts. CDR3: CASSLPGVQNTEAFF. Written as DNA, the CDR3 is TGTGCCAGCAGCTTACCGGGGGTCCAGAACACTGAAGCTTTCTTT. The rearrangement links TRBV7-9 to TRBJ1-1, with D tentatively TRBD1 (5 bases). Trimming removed 2 bases from V and 1 base from J, with 11 bases in between. The CDR3 runs 15 residues. The germline CDR1 and CDR2 sequences are SEHNR and FQNEAQ (reference sequence).

This clonotype has more than one count but fewer than ten. V gene TRBV19 combines with J gene TRBJ1-1; a possible D gene is TRBD1 (5 bases). The CDR3 loop spans 14 amino acids. CDR1 and CDR2 (germline): LNHDA, SQIVND (reference sequence). V lost 8 bases to trimming and J lost 8 bases, with 21 bases between them. The CDR3 DNA is TGTGCCAGTCAGCGGGACGCCGAAAGGTGGGAAGCTTTCTTT. Residues: CASQRDAERWEAFF.

This clonotype came up a few times. V and J are TRBV7-8 and TRBJ2-2; perhaps TRBD2 as D (6 bases). From germline, CDR1 is SGHVS and CDR2 FQNEAQ. Trimming stripped 9 bases from V and 2 bases from J, with 25 bases between. The CDR3 is 18 residues long. In DNA, the CDR3 is TGTGCCAGTCGACCAAAACGAGGACTATCAATCAACACCGGGGAGCTGTTTTTT. It specifies CASRPKRGLSINTGELFF. Complete variable domain (other parts from reference TRBV7-8 and TRBJ2-2): GAGVSQSPRYKVAKRGQDVALRCDPISGHVSLFWYQQALGQGPEFLTYFQNEAQLDKSGLPSDRFFAERPEGSVSTLKIQRTQQEDSAVYLCASRPKRGLSINTGELFFGEGSRLTVL.

The CDR3: CASSPNTGELFF. The CDR3 DNA sequence: TGTGCCAGCTCACCAAATACCGGGGAGCTGTTTTTT. The rearrangement joins TRBV18 to TRBJ2-2; D unresolved. The CDR3 runs 12 residues. Trimming shortened V by 2 bases and J by 5 bases, and 3 bases separated the two germline ends. Per the germline V gene, CDR1 is KGHSH and CDR2 is LQKENI.

This chain links TRBV6-1 with TRBJ1-2; maybe TRBD1 (5 bases). CDR3 length: 14 residues. The germline gives CDR1 MNHNS, CDR2 SASEGT. V lost 7 bases to trimming and J lost 5 bases, with 17 bases between them. The CDR3 coding sequence is TGTGCCAGCATGGGGCTTCAACAAGGGTATGGCTACACCTTC. Protein sequence: CASMGLQQGYGYTF.

V gene TRBV19 combines with J gene TRBJ2-2; D is unclear. Trimming removed 5 bases at V and 7 bases at J, with 11 bases between. The CDR3 is 13 amino acids. Germline CDR1 and CDR2: LNHDA and SQIVND (reference sequence). CDR3 nucleotides: TGTGCCAGTAGTTCGCTCGGCGGCGGGGAGCTGTTTTTT. Translating gives CASSSLGGGELFF.

The chain couples TRBV30 to TRBJ1-3; D remains ambiguous. The germline CDR1 and CDR2 sequences are GTSNPN and SVGIG (reference sequence). Trimming took 3 bases from V and 0 from J, leaving 6 bases between them. The length of the CDR3 is 13 residues. The CDR3 bases are TGTGCCTGGAGCCTGAGCTCTGGAAACACCATATATTTT. Protein product: CAWSLSSGNTIYF.